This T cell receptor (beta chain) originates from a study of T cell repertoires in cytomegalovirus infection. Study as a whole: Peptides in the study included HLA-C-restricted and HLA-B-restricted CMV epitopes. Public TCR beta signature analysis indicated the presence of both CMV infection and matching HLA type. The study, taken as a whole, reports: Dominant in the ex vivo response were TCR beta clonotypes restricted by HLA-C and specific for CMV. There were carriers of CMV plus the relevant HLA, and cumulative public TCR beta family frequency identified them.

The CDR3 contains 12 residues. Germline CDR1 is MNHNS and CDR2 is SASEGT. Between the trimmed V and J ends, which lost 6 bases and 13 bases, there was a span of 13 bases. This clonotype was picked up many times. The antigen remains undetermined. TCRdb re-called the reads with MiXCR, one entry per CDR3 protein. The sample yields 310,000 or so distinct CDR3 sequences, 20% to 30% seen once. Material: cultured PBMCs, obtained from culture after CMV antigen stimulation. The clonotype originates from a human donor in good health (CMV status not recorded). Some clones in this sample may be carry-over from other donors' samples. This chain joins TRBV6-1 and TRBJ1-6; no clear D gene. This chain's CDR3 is CASRDYERPLHF. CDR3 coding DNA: TGTGCCAGCAGAGACTACGAAAGGCCCCTCCACTTT.